This paragraph reports one T cell receptor beta chain. Antigen specificity is unknown. This sample was taken from a study of cytomegalovirus exposure and HLA in healthy donors. Study-level background: The Caucasian-associated ancestry cluster held roughly 84% of a few hundred genotyped donors.

Use of 60 Vbeta and 13 Jbeta primers characterized the PCR. Here immunoSEQ multiplex PCR was the method, and the copy in TCRdb shows in-frame clones only, minus some. Of approximately 150,000 clones in the sample, less than 80% were seen once. Study observations and caveats: The number of N-insertions in an Asian-associated ancestry cluster was reportedly below the roughly 620-donor mean in a later analysis. Earlier results showed most TCR beta V segments being productive about 87% or about 30% of the time. It was reportedly the case that the classifier diagnosed cytomegalovirus status with high specificity and sensitivity.

Germline loops: CDR1 SGHTA, CDR2 FQGTGA. The ends were cut back, 5 bases at V and 2 bases at J, with 9 bases in the middle. The CDR3 has 13 amino acids. The sequencing sample was made of PBMCs. The J gene is TRBJ1-2, the V gene TRBV7-3; TRBD1 might be the D (5 bases). This receptor was taken from a man aged 40-49 years in good health and CMV-seronegative. The CDR3 coding sequence is TGTGCCAGCAGCCAAGACAGCAACTATGGCTACACCTTC. This translates into CASSQDSNYGYTF.